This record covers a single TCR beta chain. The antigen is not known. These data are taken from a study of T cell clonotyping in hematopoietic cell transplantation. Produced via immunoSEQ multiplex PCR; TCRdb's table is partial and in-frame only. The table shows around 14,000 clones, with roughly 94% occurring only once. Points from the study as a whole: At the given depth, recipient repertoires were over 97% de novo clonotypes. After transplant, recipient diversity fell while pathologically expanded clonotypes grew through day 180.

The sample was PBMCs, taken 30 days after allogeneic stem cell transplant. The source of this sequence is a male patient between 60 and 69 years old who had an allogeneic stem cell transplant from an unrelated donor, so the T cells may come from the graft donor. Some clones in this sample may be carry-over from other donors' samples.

DNA of the CDR3: TGTGCCAGTAGTTCGACGGGACAGGCCTGGGCTTTCTTT. It is translated as CASSSTGQAWAFF. The genes are TRBV19 and TRBJ1-1; 8 positions match TRBD1. V gave up 5 bases and J gave up 11 bases; unmatched junction bases: 10. CDR1 LNHDA and CDR2 SQIVND come from the germline V gene (reference sequence). The CDR3 totals 13 residues.